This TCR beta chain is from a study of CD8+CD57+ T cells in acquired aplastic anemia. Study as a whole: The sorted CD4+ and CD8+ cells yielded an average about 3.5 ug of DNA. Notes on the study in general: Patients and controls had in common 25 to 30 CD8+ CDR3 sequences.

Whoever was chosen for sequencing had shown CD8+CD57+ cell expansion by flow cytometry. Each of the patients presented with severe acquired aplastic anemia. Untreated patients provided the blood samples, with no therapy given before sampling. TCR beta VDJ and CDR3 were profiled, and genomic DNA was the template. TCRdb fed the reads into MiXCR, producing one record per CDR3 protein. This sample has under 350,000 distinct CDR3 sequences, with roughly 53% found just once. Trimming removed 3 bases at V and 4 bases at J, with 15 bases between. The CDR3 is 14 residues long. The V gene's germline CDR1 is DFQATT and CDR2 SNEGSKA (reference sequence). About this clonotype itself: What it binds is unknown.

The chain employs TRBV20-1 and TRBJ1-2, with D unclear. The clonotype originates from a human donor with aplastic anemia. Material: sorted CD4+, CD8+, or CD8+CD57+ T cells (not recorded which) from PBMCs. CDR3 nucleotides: TGCAGTGCTAGCCTTGGGGTCACTATCTATGGCTACACCTTC. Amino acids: CSASLGVTIYGYTF.